The 32 T cell receptor beta chains reported below all come from one sample, sequenced in a study of OX40 agonist ivuxolimab in advanced cancers. The assay was immunoSEQ multiplex PCR, and TCRdb's table has in-frame clones only and misses some. The sample shows tens of thousands of clones, 65% to 90% of them seen only once. Source: CD4+ or CD8+ T cells sorted from blood, taken in a trial of the OX40 agonist ivuxolimab. These receptors all come from an adult with an advanced solid tumor such as melanoma, head and neck, liver or kidney cancer.

The CDR3 nucleotides read TGTGCCAGCAGCTTAGCTCTTGGCAGCCAAGAGACCCAGTACTTC. It specifies CASSLALGSQETQYF. The genes are TRBV7-9 and TRBJ2-5; D call uncertain. With 0 bases removed from V and 1 base from J, the gap between germline ends came to 9 bases. Germline loops: CDR1 SEHNR, CDR2 FQNEAQ (reference sequence). This CDR3 contains 15 residues.

The V and J genes are TRBV7-8 and TRBJ2-5; no firm D call. This CDR3 region has 12 residues. Germline V gives CDR1 SGHVS, CDR2 FQNEAQ. Trimming cost V 5 bases and J 4 bases, with 8 bases left between them. The CDR3 loop reads CASSPPLETQYF. CDR3 coding DNA: TGTGCCAGCAGCCCCCCCTTAGAGACCCAGTACTTC.

This clone was observed once. The rearrangement joins TRBV29-1 to TRBJ1-1, with no clear D. CDR3 length: 11 residues. The germline gives CDR1 SQVTM, CDR2 ANQGSEA. Trimming cost V 1 base and J 7 bases, with 7 bases left between them. The CDR3 loop is CSVEVAVEAFF. The CDR3 nucleotides read TGCAGCGTTGAAGTGGCCGTTGAAGCTTTCTTT.

V is TRBV27 and J is TRBJ2-7; 8 bases align to TRBD1. Per the germline V gene, CDR1 is MNHEY and CDR2 is SMNVEV (reference sequence). The CDR3 contains 14 residues. V lost 5 bases, J lost 3 bases, and 6 bases stayed unmatched. The CDR3 spells CASSTSGQGYEQYF. Written as DNA, the CDR3 is TGTGCCAGCAGTACCTCCGGACAGGGCTACGAGCAGTACTTC.

This rearrangement joins TRBV28 to TRBJ1-2; D is unresolved. Trimming took off 5 bases at V and 7 bases at J, with 17 bases between the two ends. CDR3 length equals 14 residues. CDR1 and CDR2 from the germline V gene are MDHEN and SYDVKM. The CDR3 reads CASSTLAGRSGYTF. CDR3 nucleotides: TGTGCCAGCAGTACCCTGGCAGGCAGGAGTGGCTACACCTTC.

The chain employs TRBV28 and TRBJ2-5, with 7 bases aligning to TRBD2. V shed 8 bases and J 4 bases; nucleotides not matched to a gene: 7. Germline lookup yields CDR1 MDHEN and CDR2 SYDVKM. The CDR3 totals 13 residues. CDR3 coding DNA: TGTGCCAGCGTTCTGGGGGGGGGAGAGACCCAGTACTTC. Its translation is CASVLGGGETQYF.

This chain joins TRBV2 and TRBJ2-7, with D hard to call. The germline V gene encodes CDR1 SNHLY and CDR2 FYNNEI. Between the trimmed V and J ends, which lost 2 bases and 3 bases, there was a span of 8 bases. CDR3 length: 13 residues. CDR3 protein: CASSEWSGYEQYF. DNA of the CDR3: TGTGCCAGCAGTGAATGGTCAGGCTACGAGCAGTACTTC.

The CDR3: CASSEDRGEQFF. The CDR3 DNA reads TGTGCCAGCAGCGAGGACAGGGGCGAGCAGTTCTTC. The rearrangement uses TRBV7-8 and TRBJ2-1; TRBD1 matches at 9 bases. The CDR3 has 12 residues. CDR1 and CDR2 from the germline V gene are SGHVS and FQNEAQ. The V gene end was trimmed by 5 bases and the J gene end by 10 bases; junction bases not matched to a gene: 3.

This clone is a singleton in its sample. The V gene is TRBV29-1, the J gene TRBJ1-1; 7 bases fit TRBD1. The CDR3 totals 13 residues. CDR1 SQVTM and CDR2 ANQGSEA come from the germline V gene. The trim removed 7 bases at V and 0 bases at J, leaving 5 bases unmatched. This CDR3 reads CSALDRVNTEAFF. CDR3 coding DNA: TGCAGCGCGTTAGACAGGGTGAACACTGAAGCTTTCTTT.

This chain uses TRBV27 with TRBJ1-2; maybe TRBD1 (6 bases). CDR3 length: 14 amino acids. CDR1 and CDR2 from the germline V gene are MNHEY and SMNVEV (reference sequence). V was shortened by 6 bases and J by 5 bases, with 16 bases between the two germline ends. The CDR3 DNA reads TGTGCCAGCAGGGGGTCAGGGGAGGGGTATGGCTACACCTTC. It is translated as CASRGSGEGYGYTF.

This rearrangement joins TRBV7-9 to TRBJ2-1; D not certain. The germline V and J ends were trimmed by 3 bases and 7 bases, with 1 base remaining between them. This CDR3 has 10 amino acids. Germline loops: CDR1 SEHNR, CDR2 FQNEAQ (reference sequence). This chain's CDR3 is CASSFNEQFF. CDR3 nucleotides: TGTGCCAGCAGCTTTAATGAGCAGTTCTTC.

V is TRBV20-1 and J is TRBJ1-1; D possibly corresponds to TRBD1 (5 bases). This CDR3 contains 11 residues. V dropped 1 base and J dropped 13 bases, with 13 bases sitting between them. The germline V gene has CDR1 DFQATT and CDR2 SNEGSKA (reference sequence). The CDR3 reads CSARGGVKDFF. CDR3 DNA: TGCAGTGCTAGAGGGGGGGTGAAGGATTTCTTT.

CDR3 DNA sequence: TGTGCCACCAGCTCCTCGACGGGGGTTTATGAGACCCAGTACTTC. Protein product: CATSSSTGVYETQYF. V and J are TRBV15 and TRBJ2-5; the D gene is possibly TRBD2 (6 bases). Germline CDR1 and CDR2: LNHNV and YYDKDF (reference sequence). This CDR3 has 15 amino acids. Trimming cost V 5 bases and J 5 bases, with 18 bases left between them. Drawing the rest from reference TRBV15 and TRBJ2-5, the complete variable domain is DAMVIQNPRYQVTQFGKPVTLSCSQTLNHNVMYWYQQKSSQAPKLLFHYYDKDFNNEADTPDNFQSRRPNTSFCFLDIRSPGLGDTAMYLCATSSSTGVYETQYFGPGTRLLVL.

This clone was detected only a few times. The chain joins TRBV6-1 to TRBJ1-5; a weak D match, TRBD1 (6 bases). Germline loops: CDR1 MNHNS, CDR2 SASEGT. V lost 7 bases to trimming and J lost 2 bases, with 15 bases between them. The CDR3 is 15 amino acids. CDR3 sequence reads: CASNLNRVGNQPQHF. The CDR3 DNA follows: TGTGCCAGCAACCTAAACAGGGTGGGCAATCAGCCCCAGCATTTT.

This clone was picked up one time. The chain is built from TRBV2 and TRBJ2-1, with D tentatively TRBD1 (5 bases). The CDR3 covers 12 residues. V lost 4 bases and J 8 bases, leaving 9 bases between the germline ends. Germline V CDR1 and CDR2: SNHLY, FYNNEI. The CDR3 DNA follows: TGTGCCAGCAGTGGGGAAGGGGATGAGCAGTTCTTC. It is translated as CASSGEGDEQFF.

The rearrangement links TRBV5-6 to TRBJ2-1; D unresolved. Trimming stripped 2 bases from V and 7 bases from J, with 13 bases between. CDR1 SGHDT and CDR2 YYEEEE come from the germline V gene. The CDR3 runs 14 residues. CDR3 DNA: TGTGCCAGCAGCTTTTTATCGGGTGCGAATGAGCAGTTCTTC. Translated: CASSFLSGANEQFF. The variable domain in full, completed from reference TRBV5-6 and TRBJ2-1, reads DAGVTQSPTHLIKTRGQQVTLRCSPKSGHDTVSWYQQALGQGPQFIFQYYEEEERQRGNFPDRFSGHQFPNYSSELNVNALLLGDSALYLCASSFLSGANEQFFGPGTRLTVL.

This chain links TRBV6-1 with TRBJ1-2, with D hard to call. V was pared by 2 bases and J by 7 bases, with 11 bases between. Germline V lookup: CDR1 MNHNS, CDR2 SASEGT. CDR3 length: 13 amino acids. The CDR3 nucleotides read TGTGCCAGCAGTGAATATGGGGTAGGTGGCTACACCTTC. Protein sequence: CASSEYGVGGYTF.

Note on this clone: The junction departs from germline at one end; a sequencing error may be responsible. This chain connects TRBV6-6 to TRBJ2-5; TRBD2 might be the D (6 bases). The CDR3 is 14 residues long. Germline V gene sequence: CDR1 MNHNY, CDR2 SVGAGI (reference sequence). CDR3 DNA sequence: TGTGCCAGCAGTTTATCCCGCTTGGCGGGACGTGAAAACTTC. Its protein product is CASSLSRLAGRENF.

The chain is built from TRBV6-5 and TRBJ1-5, with 7 bases that match TRBD1. The CDR3 is 14 amino acids. V lost 5 bases to trimming and J lost 7 bases; unmatched junction nucleotides: 8. Per the germline V gene, CDR1 is MNHEY and CDR2 is SVGAGI. CDR3 in amino acids: CASSQWTGHQPQHF. The CDR3 DNA reads TGTGCCAGCAGTCAATGGACAGGACACCAGCCCCAGCATTTT.

The chain joins TRBV2 to TRBJ2-5, with D unclear. The CDR3 spans 14 residues. CDR1 and CDR2 from the germline V gene are SNHLY and FYNNEI. The V and J ends lost 4 bases and 2 bases respectively, with 11 bases between them. CDR3 region: CASSVQQQQETQYF. The CDR3, as DNA: TGTGCCAGCAGTGTCCAGCAGCAACAAGAGACCCAGTACTTC.

The V call is TRBV2, the J call TRBJ2-7, with D hard to call. CDR1 and CDR2 from the germline V gene are SNHLY and FYNNEI. Trimming removed 1 base from V and 4 bases from J, with 14 bases in between. CDR3 length equals 15 residues. CDR3 DNA sequence: TGTGCCAGCAGTGAAGATAGGACCGATACTTACGAGCAGTACTTC. Its protein product is CASSEDRTDTYEQYF.

The rearrangement joins TRBV14 to TRBJ2-7; maybe TRBD1 (6 bases). Trimming removed 1 base at V and 3 bases at J, with 16 bases between. The CDR3 covers 16 residues. CDR1 is SGHDN and CDR2 is FVKESK in the germline V gene. DNA of the CDR3: TGTGCCAGCAGCCAAGGACAGGCCAAATTCTACTACGAGCAGTACTTC. This encodes CASSQGQAKFYYEQYF.

This clone was counted a single time. J is TRBJ1-6 and V is TRBV7-8; 7 nucleotides line up with TRBD1. Germline CDR1 is SGHVS and CDR2 is FQNEAQ. This CDR3 has 14 amino acids. J lost 10 bases, V lost 5 bases, and 8 bases had no gene match. In DNA form, the CDR3 reads TGTGCCAGCAGCCCCACGACAGGGAGCTCACCCCTCCACTTT. This translates into CASSPTTGSSPLHF.

This clone is a singleton in its sample. The chain has TRBV11-2 and TRBJ2-2, with unresolved D. The CDR3 runs to 12 residues. Between the trimmed V and J ends, which lost 8 bases and 1 base, there was a span of 5 bases. Germline values: CDR1 SGHAT, CDR2 FQNNGV. DNA of the CDR3: TGTGCCAGCCTATGGAACACCGGGGAGCTGTTTTTT. Amino acid sequence: CASLWNTGELFF.

CDR3 in DNA: TGTGCCAGCAGCGCCGAAGGAAGGGAAGGGACCCAGTACTTC. It is translated as CASSAEGREGTQYF. The rearrangement joins TRBV5-4 to TRBJ2-5; no firm D call. The CDR3 spans 14 residues. The germline V gene has CDR1 SGHNT and CDR2 YYREEE (reference sequence). Trimming removed 4 bases from V and 7 bases from J, with 17 bases in between.

V gene TRBV6-6 combines with J gene TRBJ1-2; TRBD1 might be the D (5 bases). Trimming left V 6 bases short and J 2 bases short, with 13 bases between. Germline values: CDR1 MNHNY, CDR2 SVGAGI (reference sequence). This CDR3 is built from 14 residues. The CDR3 region is CASRPGPLNYGYTF. Written as DNA, the CDR3 is TGTGCCAGCAGGCCGGGACCTTTAAACTATGGCTACACCTTC.

This sequence joins TRBV5-1 and TRBJ2-1, with 10 bases matching TRBD1. The CDR3 totals 14 residues. V lost 4 bases, J lost 7 bases, and 5 bases stayed unmatched. Germline CDR1 SGHRS, CDR2 YFSETQ. The CDR3 nucleotides are TGCGCCAGCAGCCGACAGGGGGCTGATAATGAGCAGTTCTTC. As protein: CASSRQGADNEQFF.

The chain uses TRBV2 and TRBJ2-1; D unclear. The CDR3 sequence is 12 residues long. V was shortened by 3 bases and J by 3 bases, with 3 bases between the two germline ends. Germline V gene data show CDR1 as SNHLY and CDR2 as FYNNEI. The CDR3 nucleotides read TGTGCCAGCAGTGACTACTACAATGAGCAGTTCTTC. It encodes CASSDYYNEQFF.

This rearrangement joins TRBV25-1 to TRBJ2-2; 7 nucleotides match TRBD2. This CDR3 contains 15 residues. Unmatched junction bases numbered 3, after V lost 5 bases and J lost 0 bases. CDR1 is MGHDK and CDR2 is SYGVNS in the germline V gene. This CDR3 is CASSRGRANTGELFF. In nucleotides, the CDR3 is TGTGCCAGCAGTCGTGGGAGGGCGAACACCGGGGAGCTGTTTTTT.

The chain has TRBV5-1 and TRBJ2-3; a weak D match, TRBD2 (5 bases). This CDR3 contains 15 residues. Per the germline V gene, CDR1 is SGHRS and CDR2 is YFSETQ. Deletions cut 1 base from V and 3 bases from J, with 12 bases between. The CDR3 DNA follows: TGCGCCAGCAGCTTGTTTTCGGGAAGTACAGATACGCAGTATTTT. This translates into CASSLFSGSTDTQYF.

For this clone: One end of the junction fails to match germline, which may point to a read error. The sample has other DNA sequences that encode this CDR3 too. This chain joins TRBV29-1 and TRBJ2-7; TRBD2 agrees at 10 bases. The CDR3 sequence is 14 residues long. The germline V gene encodes CDR1 SQVTM and CDR2 ANQGSEA. CDR3 sequence (DNA): TGCAGCGTGGTAAGGACTAGCGGCTCCTACGAGCAGTATTTC. Encoded protein: CSVVRTSGSYEQYF.

This CDR3 reads CASSINRDSMNTEAFF. The DNA of the CDR3 is TGTGCCAGTAGTATAAACCGGGACAGCATGAACACTGAAGCTTTCTTT. The chain has TRBV19 and TRBJ1-1; TRBD1 agrees at 7 bases. V lost 2 bases, J lost 0 bases, and 6 bases stayed unmatched. CDR3 length: 16 amino acids. CDR1 and CDR2 from the germline V gene are LNHDA and SQIVND (reference sequence).